The clone carrying this TCR beta chain turned up a few times. This sample was taken from a study of T-cell reconstitution after alpha-beta-depleted transplantation in children. The CDR3 runs 12 residues. The germline V and J ends were trimmed by 3 bases and 10 bases, with 9 bases remaining between them. Using unique molecular identifiers, the investigators prepared the TCRbeta library. A single record per CDR3 protein comes from TCRdb applying MiXCR to the PCR reads. The data contain approximately 640,000 distinct CDR3 sequences, approximately 17% of them singletons. The TCR originated in a human donor who donated a stem cell graft to a child with acute myeloid leukemia. The chain carries TRBV12-3 or TRBV12-4 and TRBJ2-2; no clear D. The material was PBMCs from the stem cell graft donor, obtained from the stem cell graft. CDR3 sequence reads: CASSFSRKELFF. Here the CDR3 DNA reads TGTGCCAGCAGTTTTTCCAGGAAGGAGCTGTTTTTT.